What follows describes a single T cell receptor (beta chain). The sample holds one count of this clone. Its antigen is currently not known. No base quality information exists; no much larger clone differs at one position. The trial excluded patients who had a history of autoimmune disease or were on systemic immunosuppression. Peripheral blood for TCR sequencing was collected from all dose cohorts at baseline, on cycle 4 day 1, and on cycle 7 day 1. The samples were drawn from a first-in-human, open-label, multicenter phase I dose-escalation trial of ivuxolimab. Adults with locally advanced or metastatic head and neck squamous cell, hepatocellular, melanoma or renal cell carcinoma were enrolled in the trial. Before TCR sequencing, CD4+ T cells and CD8+ T cells from peripheral blood were sorted into separate populations. This sample is drawn from a study of OX40 agonist ivuxolimab in advanced cancers. The study in broad terms: The costimulatory receptor OX40 (CD134) was targeted by ivuxolimab, a fully human IgG2 agonistic monoclonal antibody. Intravenous ivuxolimab was administered to patients every 2 weeks at six dose levels: 0.01, 0.1, 0.3, 1.5, 3 and 10 mg/kg. Three dose-escalation patients achieved partial responses, one with hepatocellular carcinoma and two with cutaneous melanoma. The paper covers the monotherapy dose-escalation part of the phase I ivuxolimab trial, which included N of about 56 patients. Of the approximately 50 patients in dose escalation, 19 had hepatocellular carcinoma, roughly 15 had melanoma, 9 had renal cell carcinoma and 9 had head and neck cancer. The purpose of peripheral TCRbeta sequencing was to test whether ivuxolimab changed TCR sequence diversity and led to clonal T-cell expansion. A male proportion of 70% to 90% and a mean age of approximately 62 years, ranging from about 23 to 90, were recorded for the dose-escalation cohort. Prior anti-PD-1, anti-PD-L1 or anti-CTLA-4 therapy was permitted, and 35% to 40% of dose-escalation patients had received checkpoint inhibitors.

The germline V gene (reference sequence) yields LNHDA for CDR1 and SQIVND for CDR2. Relative to germline, V is missing 5 bases and J is missing 2 bases, with 7 bases of the junction outside any gene match. The CDR3 runs 15 residues from the cysteine to the phenylalanine. Solely the CDR3 DNA is kept, with 45 bases framed from the first base. General study outcomes and caveats: At doses of 0.1 to 3.0 mg/kg, clonal expansion of both CD4+ and CD8+ blood T cells was observed from baseline to week 6. After ivuxolimab, more expanded clones were found on average in CD8+ T cells than in CD4+ T cells. The antigen specificity of the clonally expanded peripheral T cells was not determined. Partial responders in the 0.1-3.0 mg/kg groups had among the lowest normalized peripheral clonal expansion, especially among CD8+ T cells. Low levels of normalized T-cell clonal expansion were also seen in some patients who did not respond.

Genomic DNA was isolated from the sorted cells so that the TCRbeta CDR3 region could be sequenced. The immunoSEQ Assay was used for sequencing of TCRbeta CDR3 regions. TCRdb mirrors the immuneACCESS table, restricted to in-frame sequences. Some clones are absent from its copies; in checked studies, under half trace to an unresolved V gene, and the reason for the others is unknown. Present in this sample are about 45,000 clones, around 86% of which were seen just once. The biggest ten clones account for about 13% of the sample. The specimen comprised CD4+ or CD8+ T cells sorted from blood, sampled in a trial of the OX40 agonist ivuxolimab. This sequence originates from an adult with an advanced solid tumor such as melanoma, head and neck, liver or kidney cancer. The chain uses TRBV19 and TRBJ2-7, and 9 junctional nucleotides match TRBD1. The DNA is as follows: TGTGCCAGTAGTGTGGGACAGGGAGGTACCTACGAGCAGTACTTC. The resulting protein is CASSVGQGGTYEQYF.